This TCR beta chain was identified during a study of cytomegalovirus exposure and HLA in healthy donors. V was clipped by 3 bases and J by 13 bases, with 15 bases between them. The CDR3 has 12 amino acids. From germline, CDR1 is ENHRY and CDR2 SYGVKD. Use of 60 Vbeta and 13 Jbeta primers characterized the PCR. Data came from immunoSEQ multiplex PCR; TCRdb stores just in-frame clones and leaves some out. The sample holds approximately 150,000 clones; about 80% are singletons and the top ten take about 2.2%. This TCR was recovered from a man between 35 and 55 years old in good health and CMV-seronegative. The sample consisted of PBMCs. The rearrangement links TRBV10-3 to TRBJ1-2; weak D call: TRBD1 (6 bases). The CDR3 DNA is TGTGCCATCAGTGATACAGGGTCGATCCCCACCTTC. Translated: CAISDTGSIPTF.